The 2 T cell receptor beta chains listed next were all sequenced from one sample in a study of T cell responses to AZD1222 COVID-19 vaccine. Assay: immunoSEQ multiplex PCR; the TCRdb copy retains only in-frame clones and omits some. The table shows about 130,000 clones, with approximately 94% occurring only once. The input for sequencing was peripheral blood, taken on day 0 of AZD1222 vaccination. The receptor set was obtained from an adult in good health.

Only a few counts were recorded for this clone. The chain carries TRBV7-2 and TRBJ2-7; D call uncertain. The CDR3 spans 11 residues. CDR1 is SGHTA and CDR2 is FQGNSA in the germline V gene. Trimming cost V 5 bases and J 1 base, with 3 bases left between them. The CDR3 region is CASSLSYEQYF. The CDR3 bases are TGTGCCAGCAGCCTTTCCTACGAGCAGTACTTC. Based on the CDR3 plus reference TRBV7-2 and TRBJ2-7, the full variable domain is GAGVSQSPSNKVTEKGKDVELRCDPISGHTALYWYRQSLGQGLEFLIYFQGNSAPDKSGLPSDRFSAERTGGSVSTLTIQRTQQEDSAVYLCASSLSYEQYFGPGTRLTVT.

The V call is TRBV5-4, the J call TRBJ2-1, with no clear D. The germline V gene has CDR1 SGHNT and CDR2 YYREEE (reference sequence). CDR3 length: 15 residues. Trimming pared 2 bases from V and 2 bases from J, leaving 11 bases between. CDR3 protein: CASSFGNWPYNEQFF. The CDR3 DNA follows: TGTGCCAGCAGCTTTGGGAATTGGCCCTACAATGAGCAGTTCTTC.